Below, one TCR beta chain is given with its context. Its antigen is still unknown. Template switching supplied a universal primer site; unique molecular identifiers were carried on the cDNA. One entry per CDR3 protein results from TCRdb running MiXCR on the 5' RACE reads. The table has more than 400,000 distinct CDR3 sequences, approximately 16% seen once. This specimen comes from a study of identical twins. Study outcomes and limitations: Beta clonotypes that were abundant in cord blood contained fewer insertions, a pattern absent from memory repertoires. Invariant cells of the MAIT and iNKT types might have partly distorted the zero-insertion analyses.

Germline values: CDR1 SNHLY, CDR2 FYNNEI. The CDR3 has 15 residues. V was shortened by 2 bases and J by 2 bases, with 9 bases between the two germline ends. Another study also made use of these data, one on yellow fever vaccine responses in identical twins.

This clonotype was obtained from a young woman in good health. The V and J genes are TRBV2 and TRBJ2-2, with D unresolved. Material: CD4+ T cells sorted from blood. The DNA of the CDR3 is TGTGCCAGCAGTGAACAAGATGTCAACACCGGGGAGCTGTTTTTT. This encodes CASSEQDVNTGELFF.